These 17 T cell receptor beta chains were sequenced from one sample in a study of T cell responses to AZD1222 COVID-19 vaccine. TCRdb's table, derived via immunoSEQ multiplex PCR, lists solely in-frame clones and lacks some. The sample holds just over 150,000 clones, more than 85% seen once. This sample comprised peripheral blood, obtained 28 days after the second AZD1222 dose. The receptors originated from an adult who received the AZD1222 COVID-19 vaccine.

The CDR3: CASSYSRQGPSEQYF. The CDR3 nucleotides are TGTGCCAGCAGTTACTCGCGGCAGGGACCTAGTGAGCAGTACTTC. The V and J genes are TRBV6-5 and TRBJ2-7; D is perhaps TRBD1 or TRBD2 (5 bases each). Germline CDR1 reads MNHEY; CDR2 reads SVGAGI. This CDR3 has 15 residues. V was trimmed by 0 bases and J by 7 bases, leaving 16 bases between them.

V is TRBV9 and J is TRBJ1-2; D is unclear. CDR1 and CDR2 from the germline V gene are SGDLS and YYNGEE. CDR3 size: 16 residues. V lost 2 bases to trimming and J lost 3 bases, with 17 bases between them. CDR3 residues: CASSVSVDNPDYGYTF. The CDR3 DNA reads TGTGCCAGCAGCGTTTCCGTCGACAATCCCGACTATGGCTACACCTTC.

This chain connects TRBV11-3 to TRBJ2-1; either TRBD1 or TRBD2 may fit D (5 bases each). V dropped 1 base and J dropped 9 bases, with 13 bases sitting between them. This CDR3 is built from 14 residues. Germline loops: CDR1 SGHNT, CDR2 YENEEA. CDR3 DNA: TGTGCCAGCAGCTTAGGGGGCGCGGGTCTTGAGCAGTTCTTC. Residues: CASSLGGAGLEQFF. Filled out from reference TRBV11-3 and TRBJ2-1, the complete variable domain reads EAGVVQSPRYKIIEKKQPVAFWCNPISGHNTLYWYLQNLGQGPELLIRYENEEAVDDSQLPKDRFSAERLKGVDSTLKIQPAELGDSAVYLCASSLGGAGLEQFFGPGTRLTVL.

The CDR3: CASSLNPVGYGYTF. The CDR3 DNA sequence: TGTGCCAGCAGTTTAAACCCGGTAGGCTATGGCTACACCTTC. This chain links TRBV27 with TRBJ1-2; D unclear. The CDR3 consists of 14 residues. V lost 2 bases and J lost 4, with 11 bases in between. Germline loops: CDR1 MNHEY, CDR2 SMNVEV (reference sequence).

The chain couples TRBV28 to TRBJ2-3; a weak D match, TRBD2 (6 bases). The CDR3 sequence is 16 residues long. V lost 2 bases and J lost 0, with 12 bases in between. CDR1 is MDHEN, CDR2 SYDVKM, per germline. The CDR3 sequence: CASSLKPGLSTDTQYF. The CDR3 DNA is TGTGCCAGCAGTTTAAAACCGGGACTTAGCACAGATACGCAGTATTTT.

The rearrangement uses TRBV6-5 and TRBJ1-1, with D unresolved. This CDR3 is 14 amino acids long. V shed 10 bases and J shed 1 base, with 16 bases lying between them. Germline assignment: CDR1 MNHEY and CDR2 SVGAGI. CDR3 sequence reads: CAIGRGGPNTEAFF. The CDR3 coding sequence is TGTGCCATCGGGCGGGGTGGGCCGAACACTGAAGCTTTCTTT.

This chain uses TRBV15 with TRBJ2-5; unclear D gene. V was clipped by 0 bases and J by 2 bases, with 10 bases between them. CDR3 size: 15 residues. Germline CDR1 reads LNHNV; CDR2 reads YYDKDF (reference sequence). CDR3 region: CATSRDLEVQETQYF. CDR3 DNA: TGTGCCACCAGCAGAGATCTCGAAGTACAAGAGACCCAGTACTTC.

For this clone: Other nucleotide sequences in the sample specify the same CDR3. The CDR3 is CASRTGSGYGYTF. CDR3 DNA: TGTGCCAGTAGGACAGGGTCGGGCTATGGCTACACCTTC. The rearrangement joins TRBV19 to TRBJ1-2; 7 bases fit TRBD1. V trimming: 6 bases; J trimming: 4 bases; junction bases outside the gene matches: 5. Germline CDR1 LNHDA, CDR2 SQIVND (reference sequence). This CDR3 has 13 residues.

This chain links TRBV14 with TRBJ2-7, with D possibly being TRBD1 or TRBD2 (5 bases each). V lost 5 bases and J lost 3, with 11 bases in between. CDR1 SGHDN and CDR2 FVKESK come from the germline V gene. This CDR3 is built from 13 residues. Here the CDR3 reads CASSSGAIYEQYF. CDR3 sequence (DNA): TGTGCCAGCAGCTCCGGGGCAATCTACGAGCAGTACTTC.

The chain has TRBV3-1 (or the pseudogene TRBV3-2) and TRBJ1-3; perhaps TRBD1 as D (5 bases). CDR3 length equals 17 residues. The germline gives CDR1 LGHDT, CDR2 YNNKEL (reference sequence). Deletions cut 3 bases from V and 0 bases from J, with 15 bases between. The CDR3 protein is CASSHSSTANSGNTIYF. The CDR3 bases are TGTGCCAGCAGCCATTCTTCGACAGCAAACTCTGGAAACACCATATATTTT.

The chain employs TRBV5-1 and TRBJ2-1, with 11 nucleotides matching TRBD2. This CDR3 has 17 residues. V shed 0 bases, J shed 4 bases, and the junction held 6 bases outside the gene matches. CDR1 and CDR2 from the germline V gene are SGHRS and YFSETQ. CDR3 amino acids: CASSLGSLAGGYNEQFF. The CDR3 DNA follows: TGCGCCAGCAGCTTGGGGAGTCTAGCGGGAGGATACAATGAGCAGTTCTTC.

A single count supports this clone. This rearrangement joins TRBV6-1 to TRBJ2-7, with TRBD2 matching over 11 bases. The length of the CDR3 is 15 residues. Germline loops: CDR1 MNHNS, CDR2 SASEGT. Trimming removed 1 base from V and 2 bases from J; junction bases left unmatched: 1. CDR3 coding DNA: TGTGCCAGCAGTGAAGTTAGCGGGGGGGCCTACGAGCAGTACTTC. This gives the protein CASSEVSGGAYEQYF.

The chain recombines TRBV14 with TRBJ2-5; 14 nucleotides align to TRBD2. The CDR3 consists of 16 residues. Germline V gives CDR1 SGHDN, CDR2 FVKESK. Germline trimming cut 4 bases from V and 4 bases from J; bases unmatched to any gene: 5. DNA of the CDR3: TGTGCCAGCAGCCCGACGACTAGCGGGGGGGCAGAGACCCAGTACTTC. Its protein is CASSPTTSGGAETQYF. The full variable domain, completed using reference TRBV14 and TRBJ2-5, is EAGVTQFPSHSVIEKGQTVTLRCDPISGHDNLYWYRRVMGKEIKFLLHFVKESKQDESGMPNNRFLAERTGGTYSTLKVQPAELEDSGVYFCASSPTTSGGAETQYFGPGTRLLVL.

The chain has TRBV7-6 and TRBJ2-7; 10 nucleotides agree with TRBD2. Germline V CDR1 and CDR2: SGHVS, FNYEAQ. V dropped 5 bases and J dropped 0; count of bases not matched to a gene: 4. The CDR3 sequence is 15 residues long. CDR3 coding DNA: TGTGCCAGCAGCCCCGGGACTAGCGACTCCTACGAGCAGTACTTC. Translated: CASSPGTSDSYEQYF.

The chain couples TRBV6-5 to TRBJ2-2, with a possible D match to TRBD2 (5 bases). The length of the CDR3 is 14 residues. The V end lost 6 bases, the J end lost 13 bases, and 21 bases lay between the germline ends. CDR1 and CDR2 from the germline V gene are MNHEY and SVGAGI. In nucleotides, the CDR3 is TGTGCCAGCAGCCCCGTCCGGGGTGGAACTAGGCTGTTTTTT. As protein: CASSPVRGGTRLFF.

V usage is TRBV6-1 and J usage is TRBJ2-5; no clear D. The germline V gene encodes CDR1 MNHNS and CDR2 SASEGT. CDR3 length: 16 amino acids. Trimming took 4 bases from V and 1 from J, leaving 16 bases between them. The CDR3 DNA sequence: TGTGCCAGCAGTGTTGGTAGTAGGACCACCCAAGAGACCCAGTACTTC. Its translation: CASSVGSRTTQETQYF.

This chain joins TRBV6-5 and TRBJ1-1; 8 bases match TRBD1. V dropped 4 bases and J dropped 5; count of bases not matched to a gene: 6. CDR1 MNHEY and CDR2 SVGAGI come from the germline V gene. The CDR3 loop spans 14 amino acids. CDR3 amino acids: CASSSDRVPTEAFF. CDR3 DNA: TGTGCCAGCAGTTCGGACAGGGTGCCGACTGAAGCTTTCTTT.